This T cell receptor (beta chain) stems from a study of cytomegalovirus exposure and HLA in healthy donors. CDR1 MDHEN and CDR2 SYDVKM come from the germline V gene. The length of the CDR3 is 14 residues. Trimming cost V 6 bases and J 5 bases; bases outside gene matches: 6. Some clones are missing from TCRdb's copy, which holds only in-frame ones; the method was immunoSEQ multiplex PCR. The data show about 140,000 clones, approximately 89% seen once. The chain carries TRBV28 and TRBJ2-7; 11 bases agree with TRBD1. The sequence derives from a man between 18 and 29 years old in good health and CMV-seronegative. The specimen sequenced was PBMCs. The CDR3 loop reads CASRSGTGGNEQYF. CDR3 in DNA: TGTGCCAGCAGATCCGGGACAGGGGGGAACGAGCAGTACTTC.